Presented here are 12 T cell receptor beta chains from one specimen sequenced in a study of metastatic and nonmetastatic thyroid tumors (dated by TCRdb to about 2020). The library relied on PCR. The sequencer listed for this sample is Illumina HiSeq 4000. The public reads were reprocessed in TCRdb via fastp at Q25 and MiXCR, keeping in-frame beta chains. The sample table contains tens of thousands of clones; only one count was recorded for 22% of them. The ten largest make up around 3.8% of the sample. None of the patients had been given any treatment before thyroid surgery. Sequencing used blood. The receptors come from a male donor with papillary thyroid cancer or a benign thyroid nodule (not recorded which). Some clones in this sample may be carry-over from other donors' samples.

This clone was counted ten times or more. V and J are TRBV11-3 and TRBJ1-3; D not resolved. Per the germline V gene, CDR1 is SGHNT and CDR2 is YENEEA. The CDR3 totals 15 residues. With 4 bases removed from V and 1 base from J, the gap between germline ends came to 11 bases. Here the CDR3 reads CASSSGVRSGNTIYF. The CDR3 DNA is TGTGCCAGCAGCTCGGGTGTTAGGTCTGGAAACACCATATATTTT.

CDR3 protein: CASSRDRYSNQPQHF. The DNA for the CDR3 is TGTGCCAGCAGTCGGGACAGATATAGCAATCAGCCCCAGCATTTT. The V and J genes are TRBV12-3 or TRBV12-4 and TRBJ1-5; 7 nucleotides agree with TRBD1. The CDR3 sequence is 15 residues long. V was pared by 5 bases and J by 0 bases, with 4 bases of the junction left unmatched.

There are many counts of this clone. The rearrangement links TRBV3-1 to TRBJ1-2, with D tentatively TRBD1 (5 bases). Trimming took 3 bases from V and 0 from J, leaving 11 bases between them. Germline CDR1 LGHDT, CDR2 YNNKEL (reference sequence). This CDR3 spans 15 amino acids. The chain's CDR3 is CASSHGDGANYGYTF. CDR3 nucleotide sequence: TGTGCCAGCAGCCATGGGGACGGAGCTAACTATGGCTACACCTTC.

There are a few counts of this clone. The CDR3: CASRLSGQGAYEQYF. As DNA, the CDR3 is TGTGCCAGCAGATTGTCGGGACAGGGGGCCTACGAGCAGTACTTC. This chain joins TRBV2 and TRBJ2-7, with TRBD1 identical over 11 bases. CDR3 size: 15 residues. V shed 6 bases and J 2 bases; nucleotides not matched to a gene: 6. Germline V gene lookup returns CDR1 SNHLY and CDR2 FYNNEI.

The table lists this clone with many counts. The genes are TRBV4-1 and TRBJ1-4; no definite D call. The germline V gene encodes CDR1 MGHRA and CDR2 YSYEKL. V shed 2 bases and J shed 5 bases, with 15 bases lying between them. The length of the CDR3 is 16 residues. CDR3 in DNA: TGCGCCAGCAGCCAAAGATCGGCACAGCACAATGAAAAACTGTTTTTT. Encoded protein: CASSQRSAQHNEKLFF.

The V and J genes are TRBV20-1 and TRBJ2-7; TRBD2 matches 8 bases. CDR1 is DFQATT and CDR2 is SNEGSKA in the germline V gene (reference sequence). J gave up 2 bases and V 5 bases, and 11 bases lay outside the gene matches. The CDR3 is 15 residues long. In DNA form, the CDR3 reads TGCAGTGCTTTGAGTGGTAGCGGGACCCCCTACGAGCAGTACTTC. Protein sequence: CSALSGSGTPYEQYF.

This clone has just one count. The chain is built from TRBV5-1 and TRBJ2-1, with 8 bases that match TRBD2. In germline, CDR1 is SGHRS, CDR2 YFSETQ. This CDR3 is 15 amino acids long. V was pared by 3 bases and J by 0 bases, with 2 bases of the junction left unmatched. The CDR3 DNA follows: TGCGCCAGCAGCTGGAGCGGGAGCTCCTACAATGAGCAGTTCTTC. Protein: CASSWSGSSYNEQFF.

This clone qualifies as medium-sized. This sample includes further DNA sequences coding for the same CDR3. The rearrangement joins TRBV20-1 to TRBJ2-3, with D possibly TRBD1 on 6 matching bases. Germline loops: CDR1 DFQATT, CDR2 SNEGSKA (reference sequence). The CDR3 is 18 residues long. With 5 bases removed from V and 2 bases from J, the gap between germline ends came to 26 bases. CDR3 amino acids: CSAPTGHAAWAPTDTQYF. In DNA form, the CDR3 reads TGCAGTGCTCCAACGGGACACGCCGCTTGGGCCCCCACAGATACGCAGTATTTT.

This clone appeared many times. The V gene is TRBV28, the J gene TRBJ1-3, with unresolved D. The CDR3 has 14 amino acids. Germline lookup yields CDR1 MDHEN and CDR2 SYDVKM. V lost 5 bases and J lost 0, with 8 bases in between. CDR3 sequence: CASSASFSGNTIYF. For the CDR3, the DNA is TGTGCCAGCAGTGCGTCCTTCTCTGGAAACACCATATATTTT. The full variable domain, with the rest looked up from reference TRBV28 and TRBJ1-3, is DVKVTQSSRYLVKRTGEKVFLECVQDMDHENMFWYRQDPGLGLRLIYFSYDVKMKEKGDIPEGYSVSREKKERFSLILESASTNQTSMYLCASSASFSGNTIYFGEGSWLTVV.

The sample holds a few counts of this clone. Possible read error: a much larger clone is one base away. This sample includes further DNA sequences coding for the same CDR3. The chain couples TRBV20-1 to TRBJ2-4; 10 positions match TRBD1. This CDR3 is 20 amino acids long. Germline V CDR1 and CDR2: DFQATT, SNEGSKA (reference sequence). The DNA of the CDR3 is TGTAGTGCTAGAGATTTAATGGGGACAGGGGTCCATTTTGCCAAAAACATTCAGTACTTC. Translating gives CSARDLMGTGVHFAKNIQYF.

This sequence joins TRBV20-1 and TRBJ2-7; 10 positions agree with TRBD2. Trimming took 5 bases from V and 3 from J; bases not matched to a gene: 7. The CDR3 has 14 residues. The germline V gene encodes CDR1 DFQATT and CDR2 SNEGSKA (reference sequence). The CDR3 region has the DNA TGCAGTGCTTTAGAGCGGGAGGGCTTCTACGAGCAGTACGTC. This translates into CSALEREGFYEQYV.

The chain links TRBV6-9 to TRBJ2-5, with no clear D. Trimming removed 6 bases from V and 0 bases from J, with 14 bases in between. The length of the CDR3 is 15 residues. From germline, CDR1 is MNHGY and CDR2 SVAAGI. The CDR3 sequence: CASSDSRTDQETQYF. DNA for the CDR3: TGTGCCAGCAGCGATTCTAGAACGGACCAAGAGACCCAGTACTTC.